This T cell receptor beta chain derives from a study of beta chain features in type 1 diabetes. On the study more broadly: Cell yields, gender and age were similar in healthy donors and patients.

Points on this clone: Its cognate antigen is unknown.

Sequencing targeted expressed TCRB transcripts, as all isolated RNA had been reverse transcribed. TCRdb keeps only in-frame clones here, not all; method: immunoSEQ multiplex PCR. The sample carries 240,000 or so clones, over 65% recorded once. Broader study findings: Insertions at VDJ junctions were less frequent in type 1 diabetes patients. These patients also deleted more nucleotides at the same junctions.

Cells sorted by CD45RO/CCR7/CD25/CD127/CD95/CD27 comprised CD4+ naive, central memory, regulatory and stem cell-like memory cells. Per germline, CDR1 GTSNPN and CDR2 SVGIG (reference sequence). V was shortened by 3 bases and J by 1 base, with 9 bases between the two germline ends. The CDR3 runs to 13 residues. Sequenced sample: naive CD4+ T cells from blood. The clonotype originates from a man between 25 and 39 years old in good health. The chain carries TRBV30 and TRBJ1-1, with a possible D match to TRBD1 (6 bases). In DNA form, the CDR3 reads TGTGCCTGGAGAGAGACAGGGAACACTGAAGCTTTCTTT. Translated, it gives CAWRETGNTEAFF.